Included here is one TCR beta chain sequence, with context. Its antigen remains unidentified. The data are from a study of PD-1 blockade in classical Hodgkin lymphoma. Study summary: Every 2 weeks, patients got 3 mg/kg intravenous nivolumab. Study-level results: Newly diagnosed patients had diversity similar to the baseline diversity of complete responders.

Produced via immunoSEQ multiplex PCR; TCRdb's table is partial and in-frame only. The profile shows 20,000 to 30,000 clones, 65% to 90% of them singletons. CDR3 length: 18 amino acids. Germline V lookup: CDR1 SGHVS, CDR2 FNYEAQ. Germline trimming cut 4 bases from V and 4 bases from J; bases unmatched to any gene: 8. Brentuximab vedotin exposure varied, and every patient relapsed after autologous stem cell transplantation. V usage is TRBV7-6 and J usage is TRBJ2-3; 16 positions agree with TRBD2. The sequence came from a human donor with classical Hodgkin lymphoma. Sequences were derived from peripheral blood mononuclear cells (PBMCs), sampled before the second cycle of nivolumab. CDR3 residues: CASSSPDGTSGGADTQYF. The DNA for the CDR3 is TGTGCCAGCAGCTCGCCAGACGGGACTAGCGGGGGGGCAGATACGCAGTATTTT.